This T cell receptor (beta chain) derives from a study of T-cell memory formation after mild COVID-19. Study summary: Across donors, TCR clusters were largely donor specific. Study outcomes and limitations: Second-wave clones that peaked on day 37 lacked confirmed SARS-CoV-2 specificity. Clones contracting day 15 to 85 were balanced CD4/CD8; later expanders leaned CD4+.

V shed 3 bases and J shed 1 base, with 9 bases lying between them. The V gene's germline CDR1 is SGHTA and CDR2 FQGNSA. This CDR3 contains 15 residues. TCRdb itself ran the 5' RACE reads through MiXCR, one entry per CDR3 protein. This table holds about 90,000 distinct CDR3 sequences, roughly 16% found once. Remarks on this clonotype: The target antigen is unknown.

Input material: PBMCs or a T cell subset sorted from them (not recorded which). This receptor was obtained from a man aged 18 to 30 who had mild COVID-19 (a few samples of this study predate the infection). Cell type and time point are not known. The chain joins TRBV7-2 to TRBJ2-2; D unresolved. CDR3 loop: CASSFWRKNTGELFF. DNA of the CDR3: TGTGCCAGCAGCTTTTGGCGGAAGAACACCGGGGAGCTGTTTTTT.